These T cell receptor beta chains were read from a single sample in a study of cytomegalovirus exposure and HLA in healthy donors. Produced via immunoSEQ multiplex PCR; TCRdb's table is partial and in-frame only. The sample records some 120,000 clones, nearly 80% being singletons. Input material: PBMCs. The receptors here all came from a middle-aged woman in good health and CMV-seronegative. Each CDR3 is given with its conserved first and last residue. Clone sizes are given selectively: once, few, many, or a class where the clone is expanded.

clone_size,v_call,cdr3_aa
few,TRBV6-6,CASGLDQGLTYEQYF
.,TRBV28,CASRSGSSGNTIYF
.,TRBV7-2,CASSIGQPSYEQYF
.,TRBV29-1,CSVRQFSGNTIYF
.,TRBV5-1,CASSPGVPHYGYTF
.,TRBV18,CASSPRDTSSGNTIYF
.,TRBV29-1,CSVGRVATPDNEQFF
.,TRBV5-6,CASSLYTGVRGETQYF
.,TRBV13,CASSPGGLGAFF
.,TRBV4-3,CASSIGHNTEAFF
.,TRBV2,CASSDGLEAIGELFF
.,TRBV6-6,CASTSGTPQETQYF
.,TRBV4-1,CASSTRIGTGNTIYF
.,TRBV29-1,CSAGGGQTTNEKLFF
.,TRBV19,CASSPRGGSTNYGYTF
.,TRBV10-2,CASNGQGKDQPQHF
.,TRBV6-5,CASSATPGGTEAFF
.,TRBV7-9,CASSPEVYEQYF
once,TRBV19,CATYDRDREPSYEQYF
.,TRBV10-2,CASSPGEGRNQPQHF
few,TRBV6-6,CASSYADQPQHF
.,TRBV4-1,CASSQVREFVRDTQYF
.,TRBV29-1,CSVARDSGDEQYF
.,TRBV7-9,CASSSSRTQGTGNTIYF
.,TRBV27,CASSLSGGSNEQYF
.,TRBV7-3,CASSLDGPGLAGNNEQFF
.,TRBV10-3,CAISESAGGPTDTQYF
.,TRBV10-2,CASSDSGTGRQPQHF
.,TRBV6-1,CASTEARDRGGYTF
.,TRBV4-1,CASSRTDGTGTLVPKQPQHF
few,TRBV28,CASSPGQGGQPQHF
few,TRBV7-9,CSSSRRDRGFQETQYF
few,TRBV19,CASKKTGAYEQYF
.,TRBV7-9,CSSSTKGGPGNQPQHF
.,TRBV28,CASSKPGSGNTIYF